This paragraph covers one TCR beta chain sequence. This entry belongs to a study of shared clonotypes between healthy human individuals. The CDR3 extends over 17 amino acids. The germline CDR1 and CDR2 sequences are MNHNS and SASEGT. Germline trimming cut 8 bases from V and 2 bases from J; bases unmatched to any gene: 9. The authors loaded roughly 200 ng DNA, 27,000 or so T cell genomes, into sorted-subset replicate PCRs. Only in-frame clones appear in the TCRdb table, and some are missing; sequencing was by immunoSEQ multiplex PCR. The data hold some 2,000,000 clones, with almost 96% observed a single time.

The chain joins TRBV6-1 to TRBJ2-1; 13 bases map to TRBD2. The receptor comes from a man younger than 30 in good health. The sample comprised naive CD4+ T cells sorted from blood. Described subset: CD45RA+ positively selected. In DNA form, the CDR3 reads TGTGCCAGCGGTGGACTAGCGGGAGATTTCGCCTACAATGAGCAGTTCTTC. It translates to CASGGLAGDFAYNEQFF.